The T cell receptor (beta chain) under discussion was sequenced for a study of response to subunit inactivated influenza vaccine. The germline V and J ends were trimmed by 1 base and 10 bases, with 7 bases remaining between them. This CDR3 region has 12 residues. Study-level findings and limits: After each seasonal influenza vaccination, few new T cells are recruited, the authors suggested.

TCRdb independently ran MiXCR on the RT-PCR reads; one entry per CDR3 protein. The data contain 800,000 to 1,000,000 distinct CDR3 sequences, 20% to 25% of them seen just once; the ten biggest clones take up roughly 10%. With regard to this clonotype: Its antigen is as yet unknown.

This specimen consisted of PBMCs from blood, obtained 5 to 6 days after vaccination. The chain combines TRBV12-3 or TRBV12-4 with TRBJ2-2; D is unresolved. The TCR sequence derives from a man in his forties or fifties who received an inactivated influenza vaccine. The chain's CDR3 is CASSLGLEELFF. CDR3 DNA: TGTGCCAGCAGTTTAGGTCTTGAGGAGCTGTTTTTT.